Below are 2 T cell receptor beta chains sequenced from a single sample in a study of T and B cells in COVID-19 patients. BIOMED2 TRB-A/B primer pools were used in multiplex TRB PCR. Via MiXCR, TCRdb re-called the multiplex PCR reads, giving one row per CDR3 protein. The sample has 23,000 or so distinct CDR3 sequences; 25% to 35% are singletons. Blood genomic DNA input for TRB amplification was 250-500 ng. The sequencing input was blood. These receptors all stem from a human donor who had recovered from COVID-19.

The chain is built from TRBV27 and TRBJ2-1; 13 bases line up with TRBD2. CDR1 and CDR2 from the germline V gene are MNHEY and SMNVEV (reference sequence). The CDR3 spans 15 residues. J gave up 6 bases and V 6 bases, and 5 bases lay outside the gene matches. The CDR3 DNA reads TGTGCCAGCAGGCGACTAGCGGGGGGTCCCAATGAGCAGTTCTTC. It translates to CASRRLAGGPNEQFF.

This clonotype was detected ten times or more. V is TRBV11-3 and J is TRBJ1-1; D unclear. The germline gives CDR1 SGHNT, CDR2 YENEEA. This CDR3 contains 13 residues. Trimming removed 5 bases from V and 1 base from J, with 8 bases in between. The DNA of the CDR3 is TGTGCCAGCAGCCTTGCCCGGAACACTGAAGCTTTCTTT. It yields the protein CASSLARNTEAFF.